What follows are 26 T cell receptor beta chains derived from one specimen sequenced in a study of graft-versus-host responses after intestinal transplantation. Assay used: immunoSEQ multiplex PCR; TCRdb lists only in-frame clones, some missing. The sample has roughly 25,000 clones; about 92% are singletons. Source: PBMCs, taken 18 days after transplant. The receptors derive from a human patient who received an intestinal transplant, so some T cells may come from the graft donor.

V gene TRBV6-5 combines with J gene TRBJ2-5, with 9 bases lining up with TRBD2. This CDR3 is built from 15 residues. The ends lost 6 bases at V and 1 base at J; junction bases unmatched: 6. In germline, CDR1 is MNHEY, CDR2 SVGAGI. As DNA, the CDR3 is TGTGCCAGCAGCCGCGGGGGGGCAATCCAAGAGACCCAGTACTTC. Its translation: CASSRGGAIQETQYF.

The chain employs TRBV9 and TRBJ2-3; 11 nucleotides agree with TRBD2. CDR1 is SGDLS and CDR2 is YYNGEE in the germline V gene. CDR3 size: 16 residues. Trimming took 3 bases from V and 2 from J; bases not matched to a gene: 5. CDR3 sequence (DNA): TGTGCCAGCAGCGAGGGACTAGCGGCTATCACAGATACGCAGTATTTT. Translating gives CASSEGLAAITDTQYF.

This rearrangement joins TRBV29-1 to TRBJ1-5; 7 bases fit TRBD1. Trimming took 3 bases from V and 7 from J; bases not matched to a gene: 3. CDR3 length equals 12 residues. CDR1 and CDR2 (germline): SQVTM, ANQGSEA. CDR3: CSVDRGEQPQHF. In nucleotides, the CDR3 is TGCAGCGTTGACAGGGGGGAACAGCCCCAGCATTTT.

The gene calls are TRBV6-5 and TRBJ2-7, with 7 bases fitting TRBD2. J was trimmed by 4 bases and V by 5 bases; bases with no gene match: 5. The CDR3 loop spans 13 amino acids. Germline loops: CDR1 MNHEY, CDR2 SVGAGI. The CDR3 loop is CASSPRLAYEQYF. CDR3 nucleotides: TGTGCCAGCAGTCCCAGACTAGCTTACGAGCAGTACTTC.

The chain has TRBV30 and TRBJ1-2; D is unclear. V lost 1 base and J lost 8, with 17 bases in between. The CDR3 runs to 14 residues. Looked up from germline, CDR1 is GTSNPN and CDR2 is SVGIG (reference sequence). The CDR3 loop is CAWSGPGILVGYTF. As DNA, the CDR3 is TGTGCCTGGAGTGGCCCAGGAATTTTGGTCGGCTACACCTTC.

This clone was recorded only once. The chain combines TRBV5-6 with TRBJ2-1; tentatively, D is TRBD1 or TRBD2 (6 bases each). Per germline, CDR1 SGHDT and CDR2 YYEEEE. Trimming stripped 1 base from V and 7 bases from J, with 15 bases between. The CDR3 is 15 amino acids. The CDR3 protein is CASSLRGAPLNEQFF. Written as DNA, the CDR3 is TGTGCCAGCAGCTTGAGGGGGGCCCCCTTAAATGAGCAGTTCTTC.

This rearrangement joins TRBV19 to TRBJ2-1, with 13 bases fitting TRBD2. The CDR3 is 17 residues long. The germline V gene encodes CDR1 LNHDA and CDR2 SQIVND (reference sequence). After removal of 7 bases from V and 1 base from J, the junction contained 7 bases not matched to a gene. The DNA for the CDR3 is TGTGCCAGTACAGCGACTAGCGGGGGGCATTCCTACAATGAGCAGTTCTTC. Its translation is CASTATSGGHSYNEQFF.

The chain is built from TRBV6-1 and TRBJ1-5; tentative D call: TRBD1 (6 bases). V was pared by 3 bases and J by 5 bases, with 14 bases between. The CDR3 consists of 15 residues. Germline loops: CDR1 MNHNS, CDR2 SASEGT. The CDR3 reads CASSEDSGSHQPQHF. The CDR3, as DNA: TGTGCCAGCAGTGAGGACAGTGGCTCTCATCAGCCCCAGCATTTT.

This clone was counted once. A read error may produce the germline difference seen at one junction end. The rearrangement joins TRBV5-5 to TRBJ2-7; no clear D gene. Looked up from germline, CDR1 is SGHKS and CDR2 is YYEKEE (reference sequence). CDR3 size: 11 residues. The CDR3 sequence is CASSLAYEQYF. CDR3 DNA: TGTGCCAGCAGTTTGGCCTACGAGCAGTACTTC.

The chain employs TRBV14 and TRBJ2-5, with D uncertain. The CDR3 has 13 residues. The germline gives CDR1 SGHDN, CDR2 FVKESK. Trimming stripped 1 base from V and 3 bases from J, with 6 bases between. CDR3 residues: CASSQVFEETQYF. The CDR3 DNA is TGTGCCAGCAGCCAAGTTTTTGAAGAGACCCAGTACTTC. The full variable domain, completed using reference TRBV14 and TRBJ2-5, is EAGVTQFPSHSVIEKGQTVTLRCDPISGHDNLYWYRRVMGKEIKFLLHFVKESKQDESGMPNNRFLAERTGGTYSTLKVQPAELEDSGVYFCASSQVFEETQYFGPGTRLLVL.

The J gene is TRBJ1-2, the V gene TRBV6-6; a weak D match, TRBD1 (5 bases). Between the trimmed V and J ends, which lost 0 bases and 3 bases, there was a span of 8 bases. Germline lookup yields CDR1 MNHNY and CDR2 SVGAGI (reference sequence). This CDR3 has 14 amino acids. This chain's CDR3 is CASSYSGTDYGYTF. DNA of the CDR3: TGTGCCAGCAGTTACTCTGGGACCGACTATGGCTACACCTTC.

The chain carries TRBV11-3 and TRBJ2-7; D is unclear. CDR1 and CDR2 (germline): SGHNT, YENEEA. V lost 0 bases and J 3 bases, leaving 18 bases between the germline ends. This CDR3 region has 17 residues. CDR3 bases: TGTGCCAGCAGCTTAGATGGCCCGGCAGACCCGTTCTACGAGCAGTACTTC. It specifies CASSLDGPADPFYEQYF.

In nucleotides, the CDR3 is TGTGCCTGGGAGGGGACAGACAGCTCCTATAATTCACCCCTCCACTTT. Translated, it gives CAWEGTDSSYNSPLHF. The chain uses TRBV30 and TRBJ1-6; 7 nucleotides line up with TRBD1. After removal of 5 bases from V and 0 bases from J, the junction contained 7 bases not matched to a gene. CDR1 and CDR2 (germline): GTSNPN, SVGIG (reference sequence). The CDR3 has 16 residues.

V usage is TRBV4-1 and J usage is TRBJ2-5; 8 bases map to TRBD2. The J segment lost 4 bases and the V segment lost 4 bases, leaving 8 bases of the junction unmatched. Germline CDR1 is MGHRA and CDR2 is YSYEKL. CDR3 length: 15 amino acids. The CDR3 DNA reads TGCGCCAGCAGCCCCATGAGCGGGGGTGGAGAGACCCAGTACTTC. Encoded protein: CASSPMSGGGETQYF.

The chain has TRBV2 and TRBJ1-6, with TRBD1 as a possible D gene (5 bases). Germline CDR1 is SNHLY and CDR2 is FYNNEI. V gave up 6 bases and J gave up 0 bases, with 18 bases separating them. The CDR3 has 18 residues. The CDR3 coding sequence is TGTGCCAGCAGCCCACTTAGGGGTGCGAGCTCCTATAATTCACCCCTCCACTTT. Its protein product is CASSPLRGASSYNSPLHF.

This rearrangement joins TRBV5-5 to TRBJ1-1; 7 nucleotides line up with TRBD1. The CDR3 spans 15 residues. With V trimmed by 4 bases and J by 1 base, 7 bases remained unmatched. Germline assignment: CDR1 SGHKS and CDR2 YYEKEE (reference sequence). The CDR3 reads CASSGGDSGNTEAFF. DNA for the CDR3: TGTGCCAGCAGCGGCGGGGACAGTGGGAACACTGAAGCTTTCTTT.

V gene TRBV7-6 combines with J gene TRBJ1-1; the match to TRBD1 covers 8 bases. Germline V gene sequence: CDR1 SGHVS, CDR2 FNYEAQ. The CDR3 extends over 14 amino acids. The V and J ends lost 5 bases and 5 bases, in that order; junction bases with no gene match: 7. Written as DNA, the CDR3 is TGTGCCAGCAGCCCAGGACAGGGAGGGACTGAAGCTTTCTTT. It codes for CASSPGQGGTEAFF. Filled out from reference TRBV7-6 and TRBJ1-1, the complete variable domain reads GAGVSQSPRYKVTKRGQDVALRCDPISGHVSLYWYRQALGQGPEFLTYFNYEAQQDKSGLPNDRFSAERPEGSISTLTIQRTEQRDSAMYRCASSPGQGGTEAFFGQGTRLTVV.

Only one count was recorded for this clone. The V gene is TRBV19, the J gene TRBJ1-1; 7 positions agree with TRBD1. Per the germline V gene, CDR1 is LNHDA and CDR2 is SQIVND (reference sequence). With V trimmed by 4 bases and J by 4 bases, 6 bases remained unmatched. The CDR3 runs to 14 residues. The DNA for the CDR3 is TGTGCCAGTAGTAGACAGGGAGTCAGCACTGAAGCTTTCTTT. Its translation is CASSRQGVSTEAFF.

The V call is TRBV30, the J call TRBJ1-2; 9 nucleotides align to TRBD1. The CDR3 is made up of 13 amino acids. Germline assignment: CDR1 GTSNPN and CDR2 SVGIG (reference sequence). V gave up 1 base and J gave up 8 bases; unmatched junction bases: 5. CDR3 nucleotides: TGTGCCTGGAGTGGGGTCGGACAGGGGGGCTACACCTTC. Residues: CAWSGVGQGGYTF.

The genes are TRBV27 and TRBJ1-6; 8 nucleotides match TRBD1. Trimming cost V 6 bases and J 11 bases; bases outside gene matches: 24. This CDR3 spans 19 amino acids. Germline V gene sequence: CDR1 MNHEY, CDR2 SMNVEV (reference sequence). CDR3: CASSHTASGGRVIIAPLHF. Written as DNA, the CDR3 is TGTGCCAGCAGCCATACCGCCTCAGGGGGCAGGGTGATAATAGCACCCCTCCACTTT.

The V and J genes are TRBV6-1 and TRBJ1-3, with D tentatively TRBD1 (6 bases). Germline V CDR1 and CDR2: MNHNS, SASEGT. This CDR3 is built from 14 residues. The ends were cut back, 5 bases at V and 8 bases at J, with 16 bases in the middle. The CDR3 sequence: CASSPYEGGYTIYF. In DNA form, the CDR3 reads TGTGCCAGCAGTCCCTACGAGGGGGGGTACACCATATATTTT.

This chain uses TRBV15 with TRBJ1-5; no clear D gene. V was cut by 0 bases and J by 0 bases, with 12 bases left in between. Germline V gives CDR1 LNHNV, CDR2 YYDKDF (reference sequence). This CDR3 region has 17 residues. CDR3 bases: TGTGCCACCAGCAGAGACACAAGTAAATATAGCAATCAGCCCCAGCATTTT. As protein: CATSRDTSKYSNQPQHF.

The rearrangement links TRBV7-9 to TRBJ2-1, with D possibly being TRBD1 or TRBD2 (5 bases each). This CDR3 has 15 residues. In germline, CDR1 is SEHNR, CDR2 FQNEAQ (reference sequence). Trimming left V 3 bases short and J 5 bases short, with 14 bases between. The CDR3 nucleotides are TGTGCCAGCAGCTTCCCACGGGGCTTAGACAATGAGCAGTTCTTC. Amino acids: CASSFPRGLDNEQFF.

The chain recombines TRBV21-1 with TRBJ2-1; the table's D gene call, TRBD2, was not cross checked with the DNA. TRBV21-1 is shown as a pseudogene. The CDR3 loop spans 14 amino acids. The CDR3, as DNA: TGTGCCAGCAGCAAAGAGGAGCCAAACAATGAGCAGTTCTTC. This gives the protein CASSKEEPNNEQFF.

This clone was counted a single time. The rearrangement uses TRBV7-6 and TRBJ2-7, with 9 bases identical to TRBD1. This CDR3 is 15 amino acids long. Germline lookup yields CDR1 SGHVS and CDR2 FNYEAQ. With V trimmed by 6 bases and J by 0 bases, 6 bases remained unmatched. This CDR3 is CASRTGQGNSYEQYF. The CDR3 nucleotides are TGTGCCAGCAGAACCGGACAGGGGAACTCCTACGAGCAGTACTTC.

CDR3 sequence reads: CASSTPSGVYGYTF. The CDR3 nucleotides read TGTGCCAGCAGCACACCCTCCGGAGTCTATGGCTACACCTTC. This chain joins TRBV7-9 and TRBJ1-2; D is uncertain. Deletions cut 5 bases from V and 4 bases from J, with 14 bases between. This CDR3 is 14 amino acids long. The V gene's germline CDR1 is SEHNR and CDR2 FQNEAQ (reference sequence).